These T cell receptor beta chains were read from a single sample in a study of human T cells and chemical hapten exposure. TCRdb called the RACE reads again in MiXCR, with one record for every CDR3 protein. The table lists about 270,000 distinct CDR3 sequences, 7.5% to 9% of them singletons, with 1.2% in the top ten. Here the sequenced sample was whole blood, taken in connection with sensitization to the hapten diphenylcyclopropenone (DPC). All receptors derive from a man in his late teens or twenties with alopecia areata. Some clones in this sample may be carry-over from other donors' samples. The CDR3 runs from the conserved cysteine through the conserved F or W. The D gene is left open where the match is weak. Size is stated for part of the rows, as once, few or many counts, or as a class when the clone is expanded.

-,TRBV28,TRBJ2-5,15,TRBD2,CASSLPGGVQETQYF,TGTGCCAGCAGTTTACCCGGGGGGGTCCAAGAGACCCAGTACTTC
-,TRBV11-2,TRBJ1-3,15,-,CASSLGPSPGNTIYF,TGTGCCAGCAGCCTAGGACCCTCTCCTGGAAACACCATATATTTT
many,TRBV28,TRBJ1-1,13,-,CASSLMGPRGAFF,TGTGCCAGCAGTTTAATGGGCCCCCGGGGAGCTTTCTTT
few,TRBV5-6,TRBJ2-2,16,-,CASSLAARANTGELFF,TGTGCCAGCAGCTTGGCGGCCAGGGCGAACACCGGGGAGCTGTTTTTT
-,TRBV4-2,TRBJ2-1,15,TRBD1,CASSPRTGTYNEQFF,TGTGCCAGCAGCCCACGGACAGGGACTTACAATGAGCAGTTCTTC
-,TRBV29-1,TRBJ2-5,14,TRBD2,CSVTSGAIQETQYF,TGCAGCGTGACTAGCGGGGCCATCCAAGAGACCCAGTACTTC
-,TRBV10-3,TRBJ2-1,13,-,CAISDPNWSAQFF,TGTGCCATCAGTGACCCTAACTGGTCGGCGCAGTTCTTC
many,TRBV5-1,TRBJ2-1,13,-,CASSLDYNNEQFF,TGCGCCAGCAGCCTGGACTATAACAATGAGCAGTTCTTC
many,TRBV7-3,TRBJ2-7,13,-,CASSLTSGRKQYF,TGTGCCAGCAGCTTAACGTCAGGGCGGAAGCAGTACTTC
many,TRBV28,TRBJ2-6,15,-,CASSFRGTGANVLTF,TGTGCCAGCAGTTTTCGGGGGACTGGGGCCAACGTCCTGACTTTC
many,TRBV6-2/TRBV6-3,TRBJ2-1,15,-,CASSSPGQKYNEQFF,TGTGCCAGCAGCTCCCCCGGACAGAAATACAATGAGCAGTTCTTC
-,TRBV4-3,TRBJ2-1,15,TRBD1,CASSHRDRGGNEQFF,TGCGCCAGCAGCCATAGGGACAGGGGAGGGAATGAGCAGTTCTTC
-,TRBV6-6,TRBJ2-5,15,TRBD2,CASSTSGRGGETQYF,TGTGCCAGCAGTACCTCGGGGAGGGGAGGAGAGACCCAGTACTTC
-,TRBV5-6,TRBJ2-7,15,-,CASSLEDTGFYEQYF,TGTGCCAGCAGCTTGGAAGATACAGGCTTCTACGAGCAGTACTTC
few,TRBV29-1,TRBJ2-1,16,TRBD2,CSVEGLAGRSYNEQFF,TGCAGCGTTGAGGGACTAGCGGGGCGGTCCTACAATGAGCAGTTCTTC
-,TRBV15,TRBJ1-5,15,-,CATRGTTNSNQPQHF,TGTGCCACCAGAGGGACTACCAATAGCAATCAGCCCCAGCATTTT
few,TRBV27,TRBJ2-3,13,TRBD1,CASSPRGSDTQYF,TGTGCCAGCAGCCCCAGGGGGTCAGATACGCAGTATTTT
-,TRBV20-1,TRBJ2-1,14,TRBD2,CSANRLAVWNEQFF,TGCAGTGCTAATAGACTAGCGGTATGGAATGAGCAGTTCTTC
-,TRBV7-8,TRBJ2-7,16,TRBD1,CASSSDRDRGAYEQYF,TGTGCCAGCAGCTCAGACCGGGACAGAGGCGCCTACGAGCAGTACTTC
many,TRBV4-3,TRBJ1-1,16,TRBD1,CASSPPRQGVNTEAFF,TGCGCCAGCAGCCCCCCCAGGCAGGGGGTGAACACTGAAGCTTTCTTT
few,TRBV6-6,TRBJ1-1,14,-,CASSYEVRYTEAFF,TGTGCCAGCAGTTACGAGGTCCGTTACACTGAAGCTTTCTTT
many,TRBV7-3,TRBJ1-1,14,-,CASSLTGSHPEAFF,TGTGCCAGCAGCTTAACGGGCAGCCACCCTGAAGCTTTCTTT
few,TRBV6-2/TRBV6-3,TRBJ1-5,14,-,CASSYLNSNQPQHF,TGTGCCAGCAGTTACTTAAATAGCAATCAGCCCCAGCATTTT
many,TRBV6-2/TRBV6-3,TRBJ1-1,13,-,CASSYRKTTEAFF,TGTGCCAGCAGTTATCGGAAGACCACTGAAGCTTTCTTT
-,TRBV6-1,TRBJ2-1,14,-,CASSEASQYNEQFF,TGTGCCAGCAGTGAAGCATCCCAATACAATGAGCAGTTCTTC
many,TRBV7-9,TRBJ1-5,14,-,CASSPGPSNQPQHF,TGTGCCAGCAGCCCGGGGCCAAGCAATCAGCCCCAGCATTTT
many,TRBV12-3/TRBV12-4,TRBJ2-5,14,TRBD1,CASRPGTGEETQYF,TGTGCCAGCAGGCCCGGGACAGGGGAAGAGACCCAGTACTTC
few,TRBV3-1,TRBJ2-7,16,TRBD1,CASSRLTGTGAYEQYF,TGTGCCAGCAGCCGATTAACCGGGACAGGCGCATACGAGCAGTACTTC